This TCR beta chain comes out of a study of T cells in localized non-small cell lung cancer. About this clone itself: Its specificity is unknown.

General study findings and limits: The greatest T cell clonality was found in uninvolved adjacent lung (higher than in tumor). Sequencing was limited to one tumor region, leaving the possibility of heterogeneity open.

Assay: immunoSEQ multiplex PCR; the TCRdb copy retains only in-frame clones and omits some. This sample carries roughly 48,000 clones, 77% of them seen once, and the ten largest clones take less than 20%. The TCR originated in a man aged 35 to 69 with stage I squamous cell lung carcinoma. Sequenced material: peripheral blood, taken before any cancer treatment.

CDR3 sequence: CASWREPTSPIAFF. In DNA form, the CDR3 reads TGCGCCAGCTGGAGGGAGCCCACAAGTCCGATAGCTTTCTTT. The chain recombines TRBV5-1 with TRBJ1-1; D is unclear. Per germline, CDR1 SGHRS and CDR2 YFSETQ. Trimming took 7 bases from V and 10 from J, leaving 23 bases between them. The CDR3 has 14 amino acids.